These T cell receptor beta chains were read from a single sample in a study of shared clonotypes between healthy human individuals. Profiled with immunoSEQ multiplex PCR; TCRdb holds only in-frame clones, not every one. The sample lists around 1.1 million clones, roughly 74% seen once, with around 0.61% in the top ten. Sequencing was carried out using memory CD4+ T cells from PBMCs. The receptors were gathered from a man aged 18-30 years in good health. Some clones in this sample may be carry-over from other donors' samples. The conserved cysteine and the conserved F or W are not part of the CDR3 here. Fields, in order: V gene, J gene, CDR3 protein.

TRBV6-1	TRBJ2-6	ASSERAYGANVLT
TRBV28	TRBJ1-2	ASSLISRIYGYT
TRBV5-1	TRBJ2-5	ASSSKQGGETQY
TRBV25-1	TRBJ2-1	ASNPSGSSYNEQF
TRBV7-3	TRBJ2-5	ASSQNLKETQY
TRBV18	TRBJ1-3	ASSPPDRGTVGNTIY
TRBV5-6	TRBJ2-2	ASSAQGWEVLGELF
TRBV21-1	TRBJ1-5	ASSTRQGCQPQH
TRBV15	TRBJ2-2	ATRVGGTGELF
TRBV29-1	TRBJ2-1	SAPKVWRGGNEQF
TRBV15	TRBJ1-3	ATSSPGTVRNTIY
TRBV28	TRBJ2-3	ASSLLAGGQTDTQY
TRBV6-4	TRBJ1-5	ASSDPPYRTVNQPQH
TRBV11-2	TRBJ1-2	ASSLGQAYGYT
TRBV12-5	TRBJ2-1	ASGLYGTETSYNEQF
TRBV27	TRBJ2-1	ASNLRGTGLYEQF
TRBV25-1	TRBJ2-1	ASSDYGSESYNEQF
TRBV23-1	TRBJ2-1	ASRSYKREKGEQF
TRBV14	TRBJ1-2	ASSQAGTAGGGYT
TRBV4-2	TRBJ1-5	ASSQVGNRVNQPQH
TRBV7-9	TRBJ2-7	ASSSRAGGSDEQY
TRBV19	TRBJ1-5	ASSIGGGDQPQH
TRBV19	TRBJ1-2	ASTLGYT
TRBV6-5	TRBJ1-1	ASAGGLGNTEAF
TRBV5-1	TRBJ2-1	ASSLRGGNEQF
TRBV4-2	TRBJ2-7	ASSQPLSWTGGRTYEQY
TRBV7-9	TRBJ2-5	ASSYSGVGETQY
TRBV2	TRBJ2-3	ASSVQGAEDTQY
TRBV27	TRBJ2-1	ASRPGLTYNEQF
TRBV18	TRBJ1-2	ASSPETGFGYT
TRBV7-3	TRBJ2-5	ASSLNPLAGQETQY
TRBV7-3	TRBJ2-4	ASSPGRGQNIQY
TRBV7-2	TRBJ1-3	ASSSAPGASGNTIY
TRBV4-1	TRBJ1-1	ASSQDRRIMGAF
TRBV4-2	TRBJ2-2	ASTPRGREGRTGELF
TRBV5-4	TRBJ2-3	ASSLAGGSTDTQY
TRBV7-2	TRBJ2-7	ASSLGVGSYEQY
TRBV18	TRBJ1-2	ASSPPGSARTYGYT
TRBV4-3	TRBJ2-7	ASSRETGREQY
TRBV4-2	TRBJ1-1	ASSLGDRQNTEAF
TRBV5-4	TRBJ2-7	ASSLFNYEQY
TRBV28	TRBJ2-2	ASSFRFTKRAGELF
TRBV28	TRBJ1-1	ASSPGTLATLFTEAF
TRBV6-5	TRBJ2-2	ASILAGAGTGELF
TRBV5-1	TRBJ2-3	ASSFLDRNTDTQY
TRBV30	TRBJ2-5	AWSRGDPQETQY
TRBV5-1	TRBJ2-7	ASRPGQGRNEQY
TRBV7-9	TRBJ2-3	ASSLGTGGAKDTQY
TRBV6-5	TRBJ2-5	ASSQRRLETQY
TRBV2	TRBJ1-5	ASSEPWSGQPQH
TRBV7-8	TRBJ2-3	ASSFGQGGTDTQY
TRBV7-8	TRBJ1-2	ASSAAGVKGPPDYGYT
TRBV28	TRBJ1-5	ASSFWGVENQPQH
TRBV13	TRBJ2-3	ASSFGSPLGGRPDTQY
TRBV6-1	TRBJ2-5	ASSEPGQGAETQY